The sequence of this T cell receptor beta chain was determined in a study of T cell responses to AZD1222 COVID-19 vaccine. Profiling relied on immunoSEQ multiplex PCR, and the TCRdb table lists in-frame clones only, not all of them. This sample has 65,000 to 90,000 clones, with roughly nine tenths found just once. Trimming took 4 bases from V and 4 from J, leaving 11 bases between them. The germline V gene encodes CDR1 LGHDT and CDR2 YNNKEL (reference sequence). The CDR3 runs to 13 residues. This specimen consisted of peripheral blood, obtained 28 days after the second AZD1222 dose. This clonotype was sampled from an adult who received the AZD1222 COVID-19 vaccine. The chain employs TRBV3-1 (or the pseudogene TRBV3-2) and TRBJ2-7; no definite D call. The CDR3 coding sequence is TGTGCCAGCAGCCCCCAAGTAGAATACGAGCAGTACTTC. This codes for CASSPQVEYEQYF.